These T cell receptor beta chains were read from a single sample in a study of T cells in Graves' hyperthyroidism and ophthalmopathy. TCRdb called the multiplex PCR reads again in MiXCR, with one record for every CDR3 protein. Seen here are roughly 520,000 distinct CDR3 sequences, approximately 24% observed once, and the top ten hold approximately 10%. Material: blood. Receptor source: a woman in her twenties or thirties with Graves' ophthalmopathy. CDR3s leave out the opening cysteine and the closing phenylalanine or tryptophan. The D gene is left open where the match is weak.

V: TRBV7-2
D: NA
J: TRBJ2-7
CDR3: ASSFRAGQSYEQY

V: TRBV15
D: NA
J: TRBJ2-7
CDR3: ATSRKRQESYEQY

V: TRBV6-2/TRBV6-3
D: NA
J: TRBJ1-2
CDR3: ASSYSSLVVGATNYGYT

V: TRBV20-1
D: TRBD1
J: TRBJ2-6
CDR3: SASDRVSGANVLT

V: TRBV2
D: TRBD1
J: TRBJ2-5
CDR3: AKQGPNQETQY

V: TRBV24-1
D: NA
J: TRBJ2-2
CDR3: ATSDLSDTGGLF

V: TRBV20-1
D: NA
J: TRBJ2-2
CDR3: SARDIGESNTGELF

V: TRBV7-9
D: NA
J: TRBJ1-5
CDR3: ASSLTGQPQH

V: TRBV6-1
D: NA
J: TRBJ1-2
CDR3: ASRRTGVANYGYT

V: TRBV12-3/TRBV12-4
D: NA
J: TRBJ1-1
CDR3: ASSSPPFAEAF

V: TRBV20-1
D: NA
J: TRBJ2-7
CDR3: SARPWGHEQY

V: TRBV4-1
D: TRBD1
J: TRBJ2-5
CDR3: ASSQDRLVRTGEETQY

V: TRBV2
D: NA
J: TRBJ1-5
CDR3: ASSGEPIGYQPQH

V: TRBV20-1
D: TRBD2
J: TRBJ2-5
CDR3: SARDYLSGSQETQY

V: TRBV20-1
D: NA
J: TRBJ1-2
CDR3: SARDRGGGYGYT

V: TRBV7-8
D: TRBD2
J: TRBJ2-5
CDR3: ASSHELAGGPGETQY

V: TRBV5-5
D: NA
J: TRBJ1-2
CDR3: ASSLNTDYGYT

V: TRBV6-5
D: NA
J: TRBJ2-7
CDR3: ASSLRDDSYEQY

V: TRBV6-1
D: NA
J: TRBJ2-7
CDR3: ASSQSGNEQY

V: TRBV10-3
D: NA
J: TRBJ1-6
CDR3: AISESGQRSANSPLH